One and the same sample provided the 6 T cell receptor beta chains below, sequenced in a study of T cell changes during pregnancy in multiple sclerosis. The protocol was immunoSEQ multiplex PCR, while the TCRdb copy is restricted to in-frame clones and leaves out a portion. The sample comprises about 54,000 clones, 70% to 90% of which are singletons, and 0.55% to 0.65% rests with the top ten. The sequences come from CD4+ T cells from peripheral blood mononuclear cells, collected in the first trimester of pregnancy. These receptors were taken from a female donor with multiple sclerosis, enrolled in a pregnancy study.

The chain recombines TRBV5-6 with TRBJ2-5, with a tentative D call TRBD2 (5 bases). Trimming took off 0 bases at V and 4 bases at J, with 13 bases between the two ends. The CDR3 spans 15 residues. Germline V gene sequence: CDR1 SGHDT, CDR2 YYEEEE. The DNA for the CDR3 is TGTGCCAGCAGCTTGGCCCCGGGGTTGGGAGAGACCCAGTACTTC. This sequence encodes CASSLAPGLGETQYF.

The rearrangement joins TRBV11-3 to TRBJ1-1; D is unclear. Deletions cut 1 base from V and 6 bases from J, with 9 bases between. The CDR3 extends over 13 amino acids. CDR1 is SGHNT and CDR2 is YENEEA in the germline V gene. The CDR3 nucleotides read TGTGCCAGCAGCTTAGCCGGAGGTCCTGAAGCTTTCTTT. The encoded protein is CASSLAGGPEAFF.

The chain employs TRBV21-1 and TRBJ1-5; TRBD1, as called in the table, went unchecked against the DNA. TRBV21-1 is listed as a pseudogene. The CDR3 runs 19 residues. The CDR3 DNA follows: TGTGCCAGCAGCAAAGCCCCGGGACAGTACCGATTAAGCAATCAGCCCCAGCATTTT. The encoded protein is CASSKAPGQYRLSNQPQHF.

V usage is TRBV11-2 and J usage is TRBJ1-6; unclear D gene. The CDR3 is 15 residues long. In germline, CDR1 is SGHAT, CDR2 FQNNGV. V dropped 5 bases and J dropped 6 bases, with 14 bases sitting between them. The CDR3 reads CASSHGIRFNSPLHF. The CDR3 nucleotides read TGTGCCAGCAGCCACGGGATTCGATTTAATTCACCCCTCCACTTT.

J is TRBJ2-4 and V is TRBV11-2; possibly TRBD1 for D (6 bases). Trimming removed 2 bases at V and 8 bases at J, with 19 bases between. The CDR3 spans 16 residues. Germline CDR1 reads SGHAT; CDR2 reads FQNNGV. CDR3 protein: CASSLPPGVAIDIQYF. The CDR3 DNA follows: TGTGCCAGCAGCTTACCCCCAGGGGTGGCCATAGACATTCAGTACTTC.

The chain joins TRBV28 to TRBJ2-2; a weak D match, TRBD1 (6 bases). The germline gives CDR1 MDHEN, CDR2 SYDVKM. Trimming stripped 8 bases from V and 0 bases from J, with 16 bases between. The length of the CDR3 is 16 residues. The chain's CDR3 is CASRGQKGANTGELFF. CDR3 DNA sequence: TGTGCCAGCCGAGGGCAGAAGGGGGCGAACACCGGGGAGCTGTTTTTT.